The source of this TCR beta chain is a study of PD-1 blockade in classical Hodgkin lymphoma (dated by TCRdb to the early 2020s). Looking at the study overall: Nivolumab dosing was 3 mg/kg intravenously every 2 weeks, continuing until either disease progression or unacceptable toxicity. A peripheral blood immune signature of response to PD-1 blockade in classical Hodgkin lymphoma was defined using TCR beta sequencing and CyTOF.

The Qiagen DNeasy kit was used to extract genomic DNA from unsorted PBMCs and from the negatively selected CD4+ and CD8+ fractions. TCR beta CDR3 regions were amplified by immunoSEQ multiplex PCR using primers annealing to V and J segments. Amplification bias was minimized using a synthetic immune receptor repertoire, and residual bias was removed computationally after sequencing. As for how the authors treated the data: Custom Python scripts were used to quantify repertoire diversity as the Shannon entropy index. The unsorted, CD4+ and CD8+ repertoires were each analyzed separately, with the exception of combined analyses, where CD4+ and CD8+ sequences were merged in silico. Clonal expansion was defined as at least a 2-fold frequency increase after treatment relative to C1D1, with a pseudocount of 0.5 for undetected baseline clones. Singleton clones were defined as clones with 0 or 1 copy at C1D1, and non-singleton clones were defined as clones with 2 or more copies. By matching protein sequences in sorted samples from the same patient, clones expanded in unsorted samples were annotated as CD4+, CD8+ or unknown. Wilcoxon tests were applied to paired samples to test diversity changes from C1D1 to C4D1. In its TCRdb copy, this immuneACCESS table keeps in-frame sequences only and misses some clones. Where compared with another copy, unresolved V genes explain less than half of these, and the others have no known cause. V, J and clone size were drawn from that table, and D and trimming were deduced from the DNA. The sample table shows 30,000 or so clones, and 82% are seen once. Approximately 35% of the sample goes to the ten largest clones.

The investigation overall reported the following: Trial patients achieving complete response had baseline diversity similar to newly diagnosed patients, whereas partial responders and progressors had significantly lower diversity. Baseline TCR diversity was reported as lower in newly diagnosed patients than in healthy donors, and lower still in relapsed/refractory patients. CD4+ but not CD8+ TCR diversity rose significantly by C4D1 (p=0.0027 vs p=0.16), most apparent in complete responders (p=0.02). Lower diversity was seen in patients whose nivolumab began less than 1 year after ASCT, and these patients were left out of later analyses so that immune reconstitution would not confound the results. The study was restricted to a single clinical trial cohort, and the causes of repertoire differences, possibly disease activity or prior therapy, were left undefined.

The time point label on this specimen signifies: cycle 1 day 1 (C1D1), immediately before nivolumab initiation. All trial patients had relapsed after autologous stem cell transplantation, with cohorts A, B and C differing in prior brentuximab vedotin exposure. A total of 50 to 70 patients with relapsed/refractory classical Hodgkin lymphoma made up the trial cohort, and each patient's best overall response was complete response, partial response or progressive disease. Trial patients were treated with single-agent nivolumab in the multi-cohort phase II CheckMate 205 trial. An independent review committee assessed best overall response by applying the 2007 International Working Group response criteria. Trial PBMCs were collected just before the start of nivolumab (C1D1) and during therapy at cycle 2 day 1 and cycle 4 day 1. Peripheral blood was collected in 8 mL Vacutainer Cell Preparation Tubes, from which PBMCs were isolated by centrifugation and then cryopreserved.

Worth noting for this clone: This clone's antigen is unknown. Base quality data are lacking; no much larger clone is found one base away.

From cysteine to phenylalanine, the CDR3 is 14 amino acids long. The retained sequence is limited to the CDR3, 42 bases, with the frame set at the first base. The germline V gene specifies ENHRY as CDR1 and SYGVKD as CDR2. V lost 6 bases and J lost 5 bases; the stretch between them is 16 bases long. The sequence is built from TRBV10-3 and TRBJ1-1, with the D segment identity uncertain. This receptor was obtained from a human donor with classical Hodgkin lymphoma. The sample consisted of peripheral blood mononuclear cells (PBMCs), taken at baseline. The DNA sequence is given as TGTGCCATCAGATTCAACCAAGGAGGGACTGAAGCTTTCTTT. The resulting protein is CAIRFNQGGTEAFF.